The 9 T cell receptor beta chains below come from one sample, sequenced in a study of blood T cell repertoires in COVID-19. Some clones are missing from TCRdb's copy, which holds only in-frame ones; the method was immunoSEQ multiplex PCR. The profile shows about 68,000 clones, 65% to 85% of them singletons. Input material: peripheral blood. These receptors were collected from a woman aged 45-60 years with acute or convalescent COVID-19.

This sequence joins TRBV28 and TRBJ2-7; the D gene is possibly TRBD1 (6 bases). Trimming took 7 bases from V and 4 from J, leaving 17 bases between them. CDR1 and CDR2 from the germline V gene are MDHEN and SYDVKM. This CDR3 comprises 14 residues. CDR3 loop: CASKKTGSRYEQYF. CDR3 nucleotide sequence: TGTGCCAGCAAAAAGACAGGATCCAGATACGAGCAGTACTTC.

V usage is TRBV7-8 and J usage is TRBJ1-1; the D gene is possibly TRBD1 (5 bases). The CDR3 spans 13 residues. Per the germline V gene, CDR1 is SGHVS and CDR2 is FQNEAQ. V gave up 2 bases and J gave up 3 bases, with 7 bases separating them. The CDR3 DNA sequence: TGTGCCAGCAGCTTATTACAGGACACTGAAGCTTTCTTT. Translated, it gives CASSLLQDTEAFF. The whole variable domain, remainder taken from reference TRBV7-8 and TRBJ1-1, is GAGVSQSPRYKVAKRGQDVALRCDPISGHVSLFWYQQALGQGPEFLTYFQNEAQLDKSGLPSDRFFAERPEGSVSTLKIQRTQQEDSAVYLCASSLLQDTEAFFGQGTRLTVV.

The chain joins TRBV5-1 to TRBJ1-3; D may be TRBD1 (6 bases). CDR1 is SGHRS, CDR2 YFSETQ, per germline. Trimming took 3 bases from V and 0 from J, leaving 13 bases between them. The CDR3 spans 16 residues. The CDR3 DNA reads as TGCGCCAGCAGCTCATCCGGACAGAACTCTGGAAACACCATATATTTT. It specifies CASSSSGQNSGNTIYF.

DNA for the CDR3: TGTGCCAGCACTACGGGGGGCCGTAGAGAGCAGTTCTTC. It translates to CASTTGGRREQFF. The V and J genes are TRBV3-1 (or the pseudogene TRBV3-2) and TRBJ2-1; D is perhaps TRBD2 (7 bases). Germline CDR1 reads LGHDT; CDR2 reads YNNKEL (reference sequence). Between the trimmed V and J ends, which lost 7 bases and 10 bases, there was a span of 17 bases. The CDR3 runs to 13 residues.

DNA of the CDR3: TGTGCCAGCAGCCCAAACCCGCAGGGCTATGGCTACACCTTC. Translated: CASSPNPQGYGYTF. The chain recombines TRBV13 with TRBJ1-2; D perhaps matches TRBD1 (5 bases). CDR1 and CDR2 (germline): PRHDT, FYEKMQ (reference sequence). Trimming stripped 5 bases from V and 4 bases from J, with 14 bases between. This CDR3 has 14 amino acids.

This chain joins TRBV6-4 and TRBJ2-5; 10 nucleotides align to TRBD2. CDR3 size: 16 residues. Losses at the gene ends were 10 bases for V and 5 bases for J; bases not matched to a gene: 16. Germline assignment: CDR1 MRHNA and CDR2 SNTAGT. CDR3 sequence (DNA): TGTGCCACGACAGGGGTGCCTCTAGCGGGAGTGGAGACCCAGTACTTC. Protein sequence: CATTGVPLAGVETQYF.

The V and J genes are TRBV10-3 and TRBJ1-5, with D perhaps TRBD1 (5 bases). Germline lookup yields CDR1 ENHRY and CDR2 SYGVKD. CDR3 length equals 14 residues. V lost 3 bases and J 5 bases, leaving 11 bases between the germline ends. The CDR3 DNA sequence: TGTGCCATCAGTGATTCTGGGGCTCATCAGCCCCAGCATTTT. Its translation is CAISDSGAHQPQHF.

In this sample, this clone turned up once. The V and J genes are TRBV18 and TRBJ1-1; a weak D match, TRBD1 (5 bases). Deletions cut 6 bases from V and 5 bases from J, with 19 bases between. Looked up from germline, CDR1 is KGHSH and CDR2 is LQKENI. This CDR3 is 15 amino acids long. The CDR3 here is CASSDYWQGGTEAFF. The DNA for the CDR3 is TGTGCCAGCTCGGACTACTGGCAGGGAGGAACTGAAGCTTTCTTT. Using reference TRBV18 and TRBJ1-1 for the parts outside the CDR3, the full variable domain is NAGVMQNPRHLVRRRGQEARLRCSPMKGHSHVYWYRQLPEEGLKFMVYLQKENIIDESGMPKERFSAEFPKEGPSILRIQQVVRGDSAAYFCASSDYWQGGTEAFFGQGTRLTVV.

Turning to this clone: The germline gene is not matched at one end of the junction; a read error may be the cause. The CDR3 region has the DNA TGCGCCAGCAGTCAAGAGGGGGGAACCAACTCCTACGAGCAGTACTTC. Its translation: CASSQEGGTNSYEQYF. The V call is TRBV4-1, the J call TRBJ2-7, with D perhaps being TRBD1 or TRBD2 (6 bases each). The CDR3 spans 16 residues. The germline gives CDR1 MGHRA, CDR2 YSYEKL.